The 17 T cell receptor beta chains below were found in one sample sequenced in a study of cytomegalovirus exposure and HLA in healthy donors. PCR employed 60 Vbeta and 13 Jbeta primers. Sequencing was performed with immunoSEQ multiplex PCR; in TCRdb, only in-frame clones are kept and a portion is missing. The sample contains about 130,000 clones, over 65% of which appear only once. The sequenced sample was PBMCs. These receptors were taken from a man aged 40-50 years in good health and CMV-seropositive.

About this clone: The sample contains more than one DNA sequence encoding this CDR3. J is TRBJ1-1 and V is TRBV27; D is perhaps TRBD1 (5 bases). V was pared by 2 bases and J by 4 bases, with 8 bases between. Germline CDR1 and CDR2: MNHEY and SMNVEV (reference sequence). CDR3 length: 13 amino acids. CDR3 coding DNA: TGTGCCAGCAGTTTAGGGGGGATCACTGAAGCTTTCTTT. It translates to CASSLGGITEAFF.

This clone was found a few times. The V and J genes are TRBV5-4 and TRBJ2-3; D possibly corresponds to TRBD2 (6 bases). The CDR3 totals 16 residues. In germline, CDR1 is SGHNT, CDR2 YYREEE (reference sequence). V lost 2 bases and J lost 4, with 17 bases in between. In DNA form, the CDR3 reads TGTGCCAGCAGCTTCACTACCGGGAGTTTCGCAGATACGCAGTATTTT. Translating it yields CASSFTTGSFADTQYF.

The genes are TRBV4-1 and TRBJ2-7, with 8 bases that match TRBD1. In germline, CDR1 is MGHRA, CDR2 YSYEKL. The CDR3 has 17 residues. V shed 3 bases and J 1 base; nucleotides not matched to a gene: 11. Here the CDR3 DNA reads TGCGCCAGCAGCCAGAGGCCGGGACAGGACAATTCCTACGAGCAGTACTTC. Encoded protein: CASSQRPGQDNSYEQYF.

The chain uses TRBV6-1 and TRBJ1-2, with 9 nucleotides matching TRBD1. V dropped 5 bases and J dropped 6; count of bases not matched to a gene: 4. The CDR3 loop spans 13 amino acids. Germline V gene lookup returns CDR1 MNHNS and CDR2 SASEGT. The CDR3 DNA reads TGTGCCAGCAGTTTAACAGGGGGCGATGGCTACACCTTC. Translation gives CASSLTGGDGYTF.

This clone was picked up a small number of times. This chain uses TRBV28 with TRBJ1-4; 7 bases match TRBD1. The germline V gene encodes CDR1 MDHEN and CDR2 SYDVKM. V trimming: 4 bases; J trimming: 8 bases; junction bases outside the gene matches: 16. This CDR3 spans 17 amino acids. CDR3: CASSSPSRQGVEEKLFF. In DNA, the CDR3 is TGTGCCAGCAGTTCCCCTTCCCGACAGGGAGTAGAAGAAAAACTGTTTTTT.

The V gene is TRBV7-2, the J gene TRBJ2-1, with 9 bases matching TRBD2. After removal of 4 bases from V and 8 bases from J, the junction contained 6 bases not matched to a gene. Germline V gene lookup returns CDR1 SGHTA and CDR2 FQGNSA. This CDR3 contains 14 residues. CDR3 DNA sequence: TGTGCCAGCAGCTATACTAGCGGGCTCTATGAGCAGTTCTTC. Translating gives CASSYTSGLYEQFF.

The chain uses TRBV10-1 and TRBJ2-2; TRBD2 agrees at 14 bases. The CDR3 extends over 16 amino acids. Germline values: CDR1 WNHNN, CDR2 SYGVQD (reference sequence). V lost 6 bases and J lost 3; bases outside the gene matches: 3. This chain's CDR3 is CASRTSGRGYTGELFF. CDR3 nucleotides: TGCGCCAGCAGGACTAGCGGGAGGGGATACACCGGGGAGCTGTTTTTT.

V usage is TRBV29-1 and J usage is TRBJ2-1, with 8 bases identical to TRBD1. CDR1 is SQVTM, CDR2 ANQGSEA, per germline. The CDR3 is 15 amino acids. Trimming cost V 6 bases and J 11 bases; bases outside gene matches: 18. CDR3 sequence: CSVPPSPGGADQQFF. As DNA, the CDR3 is TGCAGCGTACCTCCGAGCCCAGGGGGCGCAGACCAGCAGTTCTTC.

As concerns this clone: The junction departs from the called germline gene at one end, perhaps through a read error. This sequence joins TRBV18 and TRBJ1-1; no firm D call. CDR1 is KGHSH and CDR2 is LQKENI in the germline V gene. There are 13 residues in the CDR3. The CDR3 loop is CASSPQANTEAFF. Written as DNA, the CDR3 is TGTGCTAGCTCACCTCAGGCCAACACTGAAGCTTTCTTT.

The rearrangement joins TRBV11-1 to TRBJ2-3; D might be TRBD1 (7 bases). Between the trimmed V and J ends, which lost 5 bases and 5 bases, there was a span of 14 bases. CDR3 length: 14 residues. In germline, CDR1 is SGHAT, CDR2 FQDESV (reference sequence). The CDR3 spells CASSPRQGGDTQYF. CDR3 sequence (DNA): TGTGCCAGCAGCCCTCGACAGGGAGGAGATACGCAGTATTTT.

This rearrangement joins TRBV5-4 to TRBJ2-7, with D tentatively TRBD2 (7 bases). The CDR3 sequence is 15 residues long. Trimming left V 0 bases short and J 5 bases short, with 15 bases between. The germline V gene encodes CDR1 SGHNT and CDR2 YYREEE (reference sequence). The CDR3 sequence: CASSLDPGGVDEQYF. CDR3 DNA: TGTGCCAGCAGCTTGGACCCGGGGGGCGTCGACGAGCAGTACTTC.

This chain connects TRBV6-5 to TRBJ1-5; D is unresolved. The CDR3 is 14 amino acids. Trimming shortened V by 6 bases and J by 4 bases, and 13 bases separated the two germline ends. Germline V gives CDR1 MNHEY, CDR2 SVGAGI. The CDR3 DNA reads TGTGCCAGCAGCGCGAGGATAAGGAATCAGCCCCAGCATTTT. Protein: CASSARIRNQPQHF.

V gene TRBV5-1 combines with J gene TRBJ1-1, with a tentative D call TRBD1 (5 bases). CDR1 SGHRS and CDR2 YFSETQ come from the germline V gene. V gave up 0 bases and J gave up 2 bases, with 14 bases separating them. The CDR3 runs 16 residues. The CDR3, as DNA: TGCGCCAGCAGCTTGGGACAGAGAGTTGTAAACACTGAAGCTTTCTTT. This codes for CASSLGQRVVNTEAFF.

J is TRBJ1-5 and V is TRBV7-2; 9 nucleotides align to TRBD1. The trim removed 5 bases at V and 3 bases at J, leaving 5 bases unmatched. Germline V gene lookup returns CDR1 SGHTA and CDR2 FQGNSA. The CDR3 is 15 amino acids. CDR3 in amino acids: CASSQGTGNNQPQHF. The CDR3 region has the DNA TGTGCCAGCAGCCAGGGGACAGGGAACAATCAGCCCCAGCATTTT.

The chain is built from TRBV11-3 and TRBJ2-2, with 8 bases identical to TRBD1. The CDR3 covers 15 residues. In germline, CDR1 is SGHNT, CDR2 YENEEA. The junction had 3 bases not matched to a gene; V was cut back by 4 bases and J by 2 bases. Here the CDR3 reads CASSSGQVNTGELFF. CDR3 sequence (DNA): TGTGCCAGCAGCTCGGGACAGGTTAACACCGGGGAGCTGTTTTTT. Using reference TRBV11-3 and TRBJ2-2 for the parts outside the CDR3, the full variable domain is EAGVVQSPRYKIIEKKQPVAFWCNPISGHNTLYWYLQNLGQGPELLIRYENEEAVDDSQLPKDRFSAERLKGVDSTLKIQPAELGDSAVYLCASSSGQVNTGELFFGEGSRLTVL.

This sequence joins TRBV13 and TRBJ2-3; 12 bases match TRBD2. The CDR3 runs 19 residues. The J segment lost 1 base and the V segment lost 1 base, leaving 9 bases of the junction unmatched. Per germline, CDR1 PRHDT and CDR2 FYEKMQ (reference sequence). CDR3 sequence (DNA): TGTGCCAGCAGCTTAGCCCGCCTAACTAGCGGGGGGCGCACAGATACGCAGTATTTT. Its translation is CASSLARLTSGGRTDTQYF.

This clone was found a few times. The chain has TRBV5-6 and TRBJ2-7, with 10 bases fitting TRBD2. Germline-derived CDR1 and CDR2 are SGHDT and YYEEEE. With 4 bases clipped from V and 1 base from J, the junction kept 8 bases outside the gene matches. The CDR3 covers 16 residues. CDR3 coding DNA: TGTGCCAGCAGCCCCTTAGCGGGAGGACGATCCTACGAGCAGTACTTC. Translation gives CASSPLAGGRSYEQYF.